This TCR beta chain is from a study of OX40 agonist ivuxolimab in advanced cancers. At the level of the study: Patients received the agonistic anti-OX40 (CD134) antibody ivuxolimab. Patients were infused with ivuxolimab every 2 weeks at 0.01 to 10 mg/kg.

Profiling relied on immunoSEQ multiplex PCR, and the TCRdb table lists in-frame clones only, not all of them. Of around 100,000 clones listed, approximately 91% are singletons. J was trimmed by 3 bases and V by 5 bases; bases with no gene match: 10. Germline CDR1 and CDR2: MNHEY and SMNVEV (reference sequence). This CDR3 is 15 amino acids long. This TCR came from an adult with an advanced solid tumor such as melanoma, head and neck, liver or kidney cancer. The specimen comprised CD4+ or CD8+ T cells sorted from blood, sampled in a trial of the OX40 agonist ivuxolimab. This sequence joins TRBV27 and TRBJ2-7; 7 bases agree with TRBD1. The CDR3 here is CASSRNRGPIYEQYF. The CDR3 DNA reads TGTGCCAGCAGTAGAAACAGGGGACCGATCTACGAGCAGTACTTC.